This T cell receptor (beta chain) was captured by sequencing in a study of identical twins. Unmatched junction bases numbered 7, after V lost 3 bases and J lost 6 bases. CDR1 is DFQATT and CDR2 is SNEGSKA in the germline V gene (reference sequence). This CDR3 spans 13 amino acids. This clonotype was observed a few times. TCRdb re-analysed the 5' RACE reads in MiXCR, keeping a single row per CDR3 protein. This table has 520,000 or so distinct CDR3 sequences, under 25% appearing once. The same data also contributed to another study, on T cells expressing NK-cell markers.

The TCR sequence derives from a woman under 30 in good health. The V gene is TRBV20-1, the J gene TRBJ2-7, with TRBD1 identical over 8 bases. Sequenced sample: CD4+ T cells sorted from blood. CDR3: CSASRGPVPEQYF. CDR3 nucleotides: TGCAGTGCTAGCAGGGGGCCCGTTCCCGAGCAGTACTTC.